This TCR beta chain was profiled in a study of shared clonotypes between healthy human individuals. Regarding the study as a whole: Deeper or shallower sequencing was expected to change how clonotypes are shared among donors. The sharing of 4.5% to 5% of naive CD4 clonotypes was seen across a handful of donors.

Only in-frame clones appear in the TCRdb table, and some are missing; sequencing was by immunoSEQ multiplex PCR. The sample has some 2,000,000 clones, approximately 95% seen once. In the case of this clone: What it recognizes is unknown.

The CDR3 sequence is 15 residues long. CDR1 is SGHRS and CDR2 is YFSETQ in the germline V gene. Trimming took off 2 bases at V and 5 bases at J, with 17 bases between the two ends. This sequence joins TRBV5-1 and TRBJ2-7; D is perhaps TRBD1 (6 bases). The receptor's source is a man aged 18-30 years in good health. Sequencing input: naive CD4+ T cells sorted from blood. Subset here: CD45RA+ positively selected. CDR3 sequence: CASSFTGLVGDEQYF. DNA of the CDR3: TGCGCCAGCAGCTTTACAGGGCTAGTCGGGGACGAGCAGTACTTC. Full variable domain (missing parts from reference TRBV5-1 and TRBJ2-7): KAGVTQTPRYLIKTRGQQVTLSCSPISGHRSVSWYQQTPGQGLQFLFEYFSETQRNKGNFPGRFSGRQFSNSRSEMNVSTLELGDSALYLCASSFTGLVGDEQYFGPGTRLTVT.